This T cell receptor (beta chain) was sequenced for a study of Tregs in tolerant kidney transplant recipients. About this clone: What it binds is unknown.

Thawed PBMCs were FACS-sorted into unstimulated CD4+CD25+CD127- regulatory T cells, CD4+CD25- non-regulatory cells, CD4 and CD8 cells. Study conclusions and caveats: Tregs expanded with activated donor B cells seemed most donor-specific.

The ends were cut back, 6 bases at V and 0 bases at J, with 8 bases in the middle. This CDR3 is built from 13 residues. The germline V gene encodes CDR1 MNHNY and CDR2 SVGAGI (reference sequence). TCRdb's table, derived via immunoSEQ multiplex PCR, lists solely in-frame clones and lacks some. This table holds around 230,000 clones, approximately 84% found once. The V and J genes are TRBV6-6 and TRBJ1-2; no definite D call. The source is a human donor in good health. Sequenced input: CD4+ T cells from blood. The DNA of the CDR3 is TGTGCCAGCAGCCACCAGGCTAACTATGGCTACACCTTC. This gives the protein CASSHQANYGYTF.